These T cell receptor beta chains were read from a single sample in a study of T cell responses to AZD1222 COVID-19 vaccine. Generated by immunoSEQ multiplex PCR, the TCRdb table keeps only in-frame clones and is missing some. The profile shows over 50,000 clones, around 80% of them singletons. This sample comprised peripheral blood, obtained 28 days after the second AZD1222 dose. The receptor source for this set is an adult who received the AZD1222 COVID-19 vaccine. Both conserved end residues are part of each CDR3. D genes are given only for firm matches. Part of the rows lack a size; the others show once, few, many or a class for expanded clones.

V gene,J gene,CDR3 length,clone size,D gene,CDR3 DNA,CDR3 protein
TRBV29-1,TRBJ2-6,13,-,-,TGCAGCGCGCAGGGTCCTGGGGCCAACGTCCTGACTTTC,CSAQGPGANVLTF
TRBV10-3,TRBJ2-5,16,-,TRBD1,TGTGCCATCAGTCGGGACAGGGCAGGCGGGGAAGAGACCCAGTACTTC,CAISRDRAGGEETQYF
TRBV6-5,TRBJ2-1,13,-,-,TGTGCCAGCAGTTACAATGTGTTCGGTGAGCAGTTCTTC,CASSYNVFGEQFF
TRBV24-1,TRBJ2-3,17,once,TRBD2,TGTGCCACCAGTGGTGGGGGGGTAGCGGGAGTCAGTGATACGCAGTATTTT,CATSGGGVAGVSDTQYF
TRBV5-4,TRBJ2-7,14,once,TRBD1,TGTGCCAGCAGTAAAGGGACAGGGGGCCGCGAGCAGTACTTC,CASSKGTGGREQYF
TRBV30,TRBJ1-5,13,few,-,TGTGCCTGCGCGACAGGATATGATCAGCCCCAGCATTTT,CACATGYDQPQHF
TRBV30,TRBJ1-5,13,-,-,TGTGCCTGGAGTCGTCAAACGGGTCAGCCCCAGCATTTT,CAWSRQTGQPQHF
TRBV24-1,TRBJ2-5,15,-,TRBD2,TGTGCCACCAGTGAATTAGCGGGTGAGGTAGAGACCCAGTACTTC,CATSELAGEVETQYF
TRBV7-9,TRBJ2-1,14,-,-,TGTGCCAGCAGCGTAGGGGGCTCCTACAATGAGCAGTTCTTC,CASSVGGSYNEQFF
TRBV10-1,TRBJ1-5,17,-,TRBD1,TGCGCCAGCAGTAGACAGGGTTCTAACCCGGGCAATCAGCCCCAGCATTTT,CASSRQGSNPGNQPQHF
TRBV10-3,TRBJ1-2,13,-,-,TGTGCCATCAGTGGCAGGATTTCCTATGGCTACACCTTC,CAISGRISYGYTF
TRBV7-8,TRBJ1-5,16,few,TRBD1,TGTGCCAGCAGCCAGGGACAGCTAAATAGCAATCAGCCCCAGCATTTT,CASSQGQLNSNQPQHF
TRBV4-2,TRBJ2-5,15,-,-,TGTGCCAGCAGGGACCGGGACACAACAGTCGGGGCCCAGTACTTC,CASRDRDTTVGAQYF
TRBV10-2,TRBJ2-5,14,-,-,TGCGCCAGCAGTGAGTCATGGGGGACTGGGACCCAGTACTTC,CASSESWGTGTQYF
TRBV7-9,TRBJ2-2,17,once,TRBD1,TGTGCCAGCAACCCGAATCCGGGACAGGGGGCCACCGGGGAGCTGTTTTTT,CASNPNPGQGATGELFF
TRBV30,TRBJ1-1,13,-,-,TGTGCCTGGAGTACCGGACGGGACACTGAAGCTTTCTTT,CAWSTGRDTEAFF
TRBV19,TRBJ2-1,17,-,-,TGTGCCAGTAGTATCCCTCGGGGGCAGCTTGGATACAATGAGCAGTTCTTC,CASSIPRGQLGYNEQFF
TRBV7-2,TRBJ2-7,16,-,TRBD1,TGTGCCAGCAGCCCTGGGACAGGGGCAAGACCCTACGAGCAGTACTTC,CASSPGTGARPYEQYF
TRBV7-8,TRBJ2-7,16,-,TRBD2,TGTGCCAGCAGCTTAACGGGAAGCGGGACTTACTACGAGCAGTACTTC,CASSLTGSGTYYEQYF
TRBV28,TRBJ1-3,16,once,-,TGTGCCAGCAGTTTCCTGAAGGCCCCGGGCGGAAACACCATATATTTT,CASSFLKAPGGNTIYF
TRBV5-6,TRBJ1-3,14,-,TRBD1,TGTGCCAGCAGCTTACAGGGGGCTGGAAACACCATATATTTT,CASSLQGAGNTIYF
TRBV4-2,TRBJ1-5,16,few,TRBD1,TGTGCCAGCAGCCAAGAGGGACAGGGTATAGCGCAGCCCCAGCATTTT,CASSQEGQGIAQPQHF
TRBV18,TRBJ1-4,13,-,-,TGTGCCAGCTCACGTGCAACTAATGAAAAACTGTTTTTT,CASSRATNEKLFF
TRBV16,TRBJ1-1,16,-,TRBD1,TGTGCCAGCAGCCTCCGCGGACAGGGGGCGCGAACTGAAGCTTTCTTT,CASSLRGQGARTEAFF
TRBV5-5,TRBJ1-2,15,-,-,TGTGCCAGCAGCTTGGGTCCAGGAGACGGCTATGGCTACACCTTC,CASSLGPGDGYGYTF
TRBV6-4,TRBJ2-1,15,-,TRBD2,TGTGCCAGCAGTGACTCTAGCGGGATGGCCAATGAGCAGTTCTTC,CASSDSSGMANEQFF
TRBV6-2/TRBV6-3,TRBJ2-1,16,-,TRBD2,TGTGCCAGCAGTTACCCCACTAGCGGGAGGGGTTATGAGCAGTTCTTC,CASSYPTSGRGYEQFF
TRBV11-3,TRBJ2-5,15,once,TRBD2,TGTGCCAGCAGCCCTAGACTAGCGGGACAAGAGACCCAGTACTTC,CASSPRLAGQETQYF
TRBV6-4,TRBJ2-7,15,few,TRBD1,TGTGCCAGCAGCGTCGGGACAGGGGGCTCCTACGAGCAGTACTTC,CASSVGTGGSYEQYF
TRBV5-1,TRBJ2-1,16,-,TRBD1,TGCGCCAGCAGCTTGGGAGACAGGGAATCATGGAATGAGCAGTTCTTC,CASSLGDRESWNEQFF
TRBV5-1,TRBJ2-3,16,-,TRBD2,TGCGCCAGCAGCTTGCAAGCGGGAGGAGGCACAGATACGCAGTATTTT,CASSLQAGGGTDTQYF
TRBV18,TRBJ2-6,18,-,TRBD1,TGTGCCAGCTCACCAGGGGACAGGACCTTATCTGGGGCCAACGTCCTGACTTTC,CASSPGDRTLSGANVLTF
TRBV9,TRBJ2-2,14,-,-,TGTGCCAGCAGCAATGCCCGTTACACCGGGGAGCTGTTTTTT,CASSNARYTGELFF
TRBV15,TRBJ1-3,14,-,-,TGTGCCACCGCGCGGGACAACTCTGGAAACACCATATATTTT,CATARDNSGNTIYF
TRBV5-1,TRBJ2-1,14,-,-,TGCGCCAGCAGCCAGCAAGAGGGATACAATGAGCAGTTCTTC,CASSQQEGYNEQFF
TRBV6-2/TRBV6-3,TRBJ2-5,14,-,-,TGTGCCAGCAGTTACTCGGGGGTAGGAGAGACCCAGTACTTC,CASSYSGVGETQYF
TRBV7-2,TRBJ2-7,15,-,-,TGTGCCAGCAGCTTCACGTGGGGAGATCCCTACGAGCAGTACTTC,CASSFTWGDPYEQYF
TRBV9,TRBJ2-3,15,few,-,TGTGCCAGCAGCGTAGAAGTTGCCCGATCAGATACGCAGTATTTT,CASSVEVARSDTQYF
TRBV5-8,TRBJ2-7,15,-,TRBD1,TGTGCCAGCCGTACCCCGGGACAGGGCAACTACGAGCAGTACTTC,CASRTPGQGNYEQYF
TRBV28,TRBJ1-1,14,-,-,TGTGCCAGCAGTCCACTAACCGCTAACACTGAAGCTTTCTTT,CASSPLTANTEAFF
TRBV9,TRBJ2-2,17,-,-,TGTGCCAGCAGCGTAGACGGCTTCGGAGGGAACACCGGGGAGCTGTTTTTT,CASSVDGFGGNTGELFF
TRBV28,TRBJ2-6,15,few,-,TGTGCCAGCACCGCGTGGGGGGTAGGGGCCAACGTCCTGACTTTC,CASTAWGVGANVLTF
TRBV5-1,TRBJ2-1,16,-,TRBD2,TGCGCCAGCAGCCCCGATAGAGCGGGAGCCCGGAATGAGCAGTTCTTC,CASSPDRAGARNEQFF
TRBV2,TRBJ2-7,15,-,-,TGTGCCAGCAGTGAAGCGGACCCAATTGCCTACGAGCAGTACTTC,CASSEADPIAYEQYF
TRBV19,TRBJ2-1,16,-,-,TGTGCCAGTAGTATTCTTTCGGCGAGCTCCTACAATGAGCAGTTCTTC,CASSILSASSYNEQFF
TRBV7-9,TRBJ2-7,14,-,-,TGTGCCAGCAGCTTAGCCGGGACTGGCGACGAGCAGTACTTC,CASSLAGTGDEQYF
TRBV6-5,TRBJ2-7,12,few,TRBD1,TGTGCCAGCAGCCTCGACAGGGCAGAGCAGTACTTC,CASSLDRAEQYF
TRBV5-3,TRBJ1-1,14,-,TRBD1,TGTGCCAGAATACCAGGGGGAATGAACACTGAAGCTTTCTTT,CARIPGGMNTEAFF
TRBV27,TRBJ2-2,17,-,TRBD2,TGTGCCAGCAGTTTACTAGCGGGAGTTGGGAACACCGGGGAGCTGTTTTTT,CASSLLAGVGNTGELFF
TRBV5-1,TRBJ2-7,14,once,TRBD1,TGCGCCAGCAGCTCCGGGACAGTCACCTACGAGCAGTACTTC,CASSSGTVTYEQYF
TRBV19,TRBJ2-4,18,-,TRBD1,TGTGCCAGTAGTCCGGATCCCGGGACAGGGGGTTTCAAAAACATTCAGTACTTC,CASSPDPGTGGFKNIQYF
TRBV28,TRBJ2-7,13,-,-,TGTGCCAGCAGCAAGGGACGGTCCTACGAGCAGTACTTC,CASSKGRSYEQYF
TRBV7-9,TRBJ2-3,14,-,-,TGTGCCAGCAGCTTATCAGGATTTACAGATACGCAGTATTTT,CASSLSGFTDTQYF
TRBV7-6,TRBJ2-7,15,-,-,TGTGCCAGCAGCTCCATCCAGGGGAGCTCCTACGAGCAGTACTTC,CASSSIQGSSYEQYF
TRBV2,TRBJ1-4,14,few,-,TGTGCCAGCAGTGTTAAGGGGCTGGGTGAAAAACTGTTTTTT,CASSVKGLGEKLFF
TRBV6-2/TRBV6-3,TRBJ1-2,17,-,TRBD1,TGTGCCAGCAGTTACAAGGCGCCTGGAACAGGGGGCGCCGGCTACACCTTC,CASSYKAPGTGGAGYTF
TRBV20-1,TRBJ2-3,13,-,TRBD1,TGCAGTGCCAGTGGGACAGGCACAGATACGCAGTATTTT,CSASGTGTDTQYF
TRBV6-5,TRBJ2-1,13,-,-,TGTGCCAGCAGGCCTACACAGGGTAATGAGCAGTTCTTC,CASRPTQGNEQFF
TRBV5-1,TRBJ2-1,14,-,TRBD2,TGCGCCAGCAGCTTGCTGGGATTACAGAGCGGGATGTTCTTC,CASSLLGLQSGMFF